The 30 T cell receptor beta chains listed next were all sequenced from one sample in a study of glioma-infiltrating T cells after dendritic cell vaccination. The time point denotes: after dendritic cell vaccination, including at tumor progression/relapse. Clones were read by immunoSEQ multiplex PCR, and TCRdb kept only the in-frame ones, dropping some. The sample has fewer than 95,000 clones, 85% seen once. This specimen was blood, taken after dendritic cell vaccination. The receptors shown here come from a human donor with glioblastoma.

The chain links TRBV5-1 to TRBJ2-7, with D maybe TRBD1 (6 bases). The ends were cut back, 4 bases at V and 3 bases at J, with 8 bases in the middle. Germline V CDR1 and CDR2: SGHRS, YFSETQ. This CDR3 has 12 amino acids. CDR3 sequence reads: CASSGDIYEQYF. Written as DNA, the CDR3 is TGCGCCAGCAGCGGGGACATCTACGAGCAGTACTTC.

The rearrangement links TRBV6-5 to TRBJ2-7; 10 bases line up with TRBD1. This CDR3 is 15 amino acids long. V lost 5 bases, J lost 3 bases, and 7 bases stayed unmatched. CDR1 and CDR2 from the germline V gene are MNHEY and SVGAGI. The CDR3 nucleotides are TGTGCCAGCAGTCGCACCGGGACAGGGGACTACGAGCAGTACTTC. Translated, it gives CASSRTGTGDYEQYF.

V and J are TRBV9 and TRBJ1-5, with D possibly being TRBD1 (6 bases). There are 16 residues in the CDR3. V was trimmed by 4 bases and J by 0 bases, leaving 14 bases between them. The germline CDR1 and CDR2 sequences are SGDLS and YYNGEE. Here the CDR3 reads CASSLTGLYSNQPQHF. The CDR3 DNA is TGTGCCAGCAGCCTAACAGGGCTATATAGCAATCAGCCCCAGCATTTT.

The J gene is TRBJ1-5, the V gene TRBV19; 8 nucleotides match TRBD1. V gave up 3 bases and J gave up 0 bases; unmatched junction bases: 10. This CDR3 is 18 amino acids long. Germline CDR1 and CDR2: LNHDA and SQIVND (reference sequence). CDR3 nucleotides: TGTGCCAGTAGTATGAAGAACAGGGGGACTAATAGCAATCAGCCCCAGCATTTT. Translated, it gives CASSMKNRGTNSNQPQHF.

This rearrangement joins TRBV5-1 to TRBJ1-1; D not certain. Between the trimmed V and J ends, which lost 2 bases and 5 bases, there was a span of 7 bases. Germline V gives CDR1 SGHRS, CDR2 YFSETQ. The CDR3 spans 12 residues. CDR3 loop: CASSFGVTEAFF. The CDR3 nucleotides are TGCGCCAGCAGCTTCGGGGTTACTGAAGCTTTCTTT. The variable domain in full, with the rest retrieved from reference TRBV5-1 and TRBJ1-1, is KAGVTQTPRYLIKTRGQQVTLSCSPISGHRSVSWYQQTPGQGLQFLFEYFSETQRNKGNFPGRFSGRQFSNSRSEMNVSTLELGDSALYLCASSFGVTEAFFGQGTRLTVV.

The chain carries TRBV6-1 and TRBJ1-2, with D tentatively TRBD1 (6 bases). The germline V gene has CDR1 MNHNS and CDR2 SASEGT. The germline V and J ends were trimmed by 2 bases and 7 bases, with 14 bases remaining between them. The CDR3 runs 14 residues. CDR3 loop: CASSEFGGLSGYTF. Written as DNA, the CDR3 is TGTGCCAGCAGTGAATTCGGGGGGCTCAGTGGCTACACCTTC.

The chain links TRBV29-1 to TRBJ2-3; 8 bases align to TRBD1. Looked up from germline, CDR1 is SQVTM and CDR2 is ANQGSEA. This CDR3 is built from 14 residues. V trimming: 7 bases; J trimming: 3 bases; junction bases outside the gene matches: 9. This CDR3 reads CSASETGATDTQYF. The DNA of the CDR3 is TGCAGCGCCTCAGAGACAGGGGCAACAGATACGCAGTATTTT.

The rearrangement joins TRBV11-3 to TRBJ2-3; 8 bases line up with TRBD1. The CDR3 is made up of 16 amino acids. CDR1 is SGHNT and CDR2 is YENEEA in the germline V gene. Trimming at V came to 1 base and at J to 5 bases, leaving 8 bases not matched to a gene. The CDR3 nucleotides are TGTGCCAGCAGCTTAGGAGCCTTCGACAGGGGAGATACGCAGTATTTT. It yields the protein CASSLGAFDRGDTQYF.

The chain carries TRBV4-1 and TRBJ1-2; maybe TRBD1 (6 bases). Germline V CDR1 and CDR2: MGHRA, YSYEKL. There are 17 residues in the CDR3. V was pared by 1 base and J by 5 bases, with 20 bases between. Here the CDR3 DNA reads TGCGCCAGCAGCCAAGGAGGGGTATACATGGGGGCTTATGGCTACACCTTC. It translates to CASSQGGVYMGAYGYTF.

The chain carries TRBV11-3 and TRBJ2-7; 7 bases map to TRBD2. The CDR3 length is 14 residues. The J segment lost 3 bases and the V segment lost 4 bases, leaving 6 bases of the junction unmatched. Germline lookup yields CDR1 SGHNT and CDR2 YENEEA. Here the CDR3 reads CASSSPGGIYEQYF. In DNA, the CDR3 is TGTGCCAGCAGCTCCCCGGGGGGTATCTACGAGCAGTACTTC.

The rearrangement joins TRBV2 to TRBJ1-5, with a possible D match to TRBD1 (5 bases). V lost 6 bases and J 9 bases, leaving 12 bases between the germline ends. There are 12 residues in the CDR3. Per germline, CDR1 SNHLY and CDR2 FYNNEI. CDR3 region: CASSVQVLPQHF. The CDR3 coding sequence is TGTGCCAGCAGCGTACAGGTTCTGCCCCAGCATTTT.

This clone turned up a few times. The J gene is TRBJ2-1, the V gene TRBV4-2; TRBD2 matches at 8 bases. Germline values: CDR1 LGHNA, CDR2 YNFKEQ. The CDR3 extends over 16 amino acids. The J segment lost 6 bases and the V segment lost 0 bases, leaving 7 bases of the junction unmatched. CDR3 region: CASSQERPSGRNEQFF. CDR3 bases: TGTGCCAGCAGCCAAGAAAGGCCTAGCGGGCGCAATGAGCAGTTCTTC.

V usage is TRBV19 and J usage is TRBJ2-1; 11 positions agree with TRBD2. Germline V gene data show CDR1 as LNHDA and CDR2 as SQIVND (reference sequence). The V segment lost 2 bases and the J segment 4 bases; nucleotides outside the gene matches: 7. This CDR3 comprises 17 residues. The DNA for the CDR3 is TGTGCCAGTAGTATACCCTCCGGACTAGCGGGTTACAATGAGCAGTTCTTC. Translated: CASSIPSGLAGYNEQFF.

CDR3 in amino acids: CASRRTVTSTDTQYF. DNA for the CDR3: TGTGCCAGCAGGCGGACTGTTACTAGCACAGATACGCAGTATTTT. The chain recombines TRBV6-1 with TRBJ2-3; D is perhaps TRBD2 (5 bases). Germline V gene data show CDR1 as MNHNS and CDR2 as SASEGT. This CDR3 spans 15 amino acids. V was pared by 6 bases and J by 0 bases, with 13 bases between.

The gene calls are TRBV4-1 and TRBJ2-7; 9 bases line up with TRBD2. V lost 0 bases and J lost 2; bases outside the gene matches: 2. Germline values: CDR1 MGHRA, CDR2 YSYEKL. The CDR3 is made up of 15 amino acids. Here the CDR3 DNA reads TGCGCCAGCAGCCAAGAAAGCGGGAGGACCTACGAGCAGTACTTC. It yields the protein CASSQESGRTYEQYF.

The CDR3 coding sequence is TGTGCCAGCAGCGGGGGAGGAGGCTTATACGAGCAGTACTTC. Encoded protein: CASSGGGGLYEQYF. The chain combines TRBV9 with TRBJ2-7; weak D call: TRBD2 (6 bases). Germline V gene sequence: CDR1 SGDLS, CDR2 YYNGEE. The CDR3 is made up of 14 amino acids. V lost 3 bases, J lost 4 bases, and 14 bases lay in between.

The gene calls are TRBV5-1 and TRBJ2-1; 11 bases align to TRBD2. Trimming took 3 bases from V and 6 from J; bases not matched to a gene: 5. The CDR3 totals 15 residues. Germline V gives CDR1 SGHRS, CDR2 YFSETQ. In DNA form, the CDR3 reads TGCGCCAGCAGCTCAACTAGCGGGAGTATCAATGAGCAGTTCTTC. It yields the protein CASSSTSGSINEQFF.

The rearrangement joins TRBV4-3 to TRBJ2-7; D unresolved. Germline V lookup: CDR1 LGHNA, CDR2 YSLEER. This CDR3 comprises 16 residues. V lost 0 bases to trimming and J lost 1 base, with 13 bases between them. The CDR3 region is CASSQDLALPSYEQYF. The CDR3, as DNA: TGCGCCAGCAGCCAAGATTTAGCCTTACCGTCCTACGAGCAGTACTTC.

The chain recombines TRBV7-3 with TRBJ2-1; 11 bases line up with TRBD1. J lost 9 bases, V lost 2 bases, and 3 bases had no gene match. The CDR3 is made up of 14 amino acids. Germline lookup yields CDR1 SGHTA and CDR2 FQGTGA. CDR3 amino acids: CASSLGTGGSEQFF. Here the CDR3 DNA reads TGTGCCAGCAGCTTAGGGACAGGGGGATCTGAGCAGTTCTTC.

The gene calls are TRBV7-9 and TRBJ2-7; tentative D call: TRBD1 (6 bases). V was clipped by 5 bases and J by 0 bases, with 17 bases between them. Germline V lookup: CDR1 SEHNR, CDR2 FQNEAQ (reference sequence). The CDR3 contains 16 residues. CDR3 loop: CASSGSTGYRSYEQYF. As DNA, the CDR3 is TGTGCCAGCAGCGGCTCGACAGGATACCGCTCCTACGAGCAGTACTTC.

The chain's CDR3 is CASSPQRGQETQYF. In DNA, the CDR3 is TGTGCCAGCTCACCTCAACGCGGGCAAGAGACCCAGTACTTC. The chain couples TRBV18 to TRBJ2-5, with D tentatively TRBD2 (5 bases). The germline V gene encodes CDR1 KGHSH and CDR2 LQKENI. Between the trimmed V and J ends, which lost 3 bases and 2 bases, there was a span of 10 bases. This CDR3 has 14 amino acids.

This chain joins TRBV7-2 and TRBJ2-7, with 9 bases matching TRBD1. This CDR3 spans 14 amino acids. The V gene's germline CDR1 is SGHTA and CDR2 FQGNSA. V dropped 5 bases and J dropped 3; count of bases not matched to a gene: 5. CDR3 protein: CASSPGTGIYEQYF. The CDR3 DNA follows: TGTGCCAGCAGCCCCGGGACAGGGATCTACGAGCAGTACTTC.

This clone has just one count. CDR3 DNA sequence: TGTGCCAGTCAGAATTATCCAGGAACTAATGAAAAACTGTTTTTT. Its protein is CASQNYPGTNEKLFF. The rearrangement links TRBV19 to TRBJ1-4; D remains ambiguous. The V gene's germline CDR1 is LNHDA and CDR2 SQIVND (reference sequence). V lost 8 bases and J lost 1, with 14 bases in between. The CDR3 consists of 15 residues.

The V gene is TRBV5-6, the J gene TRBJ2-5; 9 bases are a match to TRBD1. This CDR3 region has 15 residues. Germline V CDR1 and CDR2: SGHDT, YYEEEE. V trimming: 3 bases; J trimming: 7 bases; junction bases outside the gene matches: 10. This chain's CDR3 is CASSWGQGRTGTQYF. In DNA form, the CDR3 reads TGTGCCAGCAGCTGGGGACAGGGCCGAACGGGGACCCAGTACTTC.

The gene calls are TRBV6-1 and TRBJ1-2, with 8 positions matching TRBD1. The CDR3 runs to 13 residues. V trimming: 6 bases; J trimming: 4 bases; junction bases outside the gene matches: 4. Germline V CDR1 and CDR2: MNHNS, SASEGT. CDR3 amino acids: CASRTGGVYGYTF. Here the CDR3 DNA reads TGTGCCAGCAGAACAGGGGGAGTCTATGGCTACACCTTC.

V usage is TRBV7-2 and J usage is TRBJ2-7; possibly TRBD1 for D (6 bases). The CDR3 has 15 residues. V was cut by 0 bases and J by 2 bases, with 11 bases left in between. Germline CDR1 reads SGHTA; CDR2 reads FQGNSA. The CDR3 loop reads CASSLAGGIPYEQYF. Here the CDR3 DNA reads TGTGCCAGCAGCTTAGCAGGGGGTATTCCCTACGAGCAGTACTTC.

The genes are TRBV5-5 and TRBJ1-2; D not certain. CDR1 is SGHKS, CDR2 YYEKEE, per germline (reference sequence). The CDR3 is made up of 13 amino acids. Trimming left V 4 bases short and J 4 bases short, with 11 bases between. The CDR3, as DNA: TGTGCCAGCAGCGCCACGAGTATCTATGGCTACACCTTC. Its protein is CASSATSIYGYTF.

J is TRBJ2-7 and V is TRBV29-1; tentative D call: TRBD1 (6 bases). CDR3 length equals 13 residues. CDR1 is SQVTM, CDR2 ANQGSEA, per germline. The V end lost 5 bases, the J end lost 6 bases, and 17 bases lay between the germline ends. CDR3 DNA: TGCAGCGTTAAATGGACAGTCGCAGGCGAGCAGTACTTC. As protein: CSVKWTVAGEQYF.

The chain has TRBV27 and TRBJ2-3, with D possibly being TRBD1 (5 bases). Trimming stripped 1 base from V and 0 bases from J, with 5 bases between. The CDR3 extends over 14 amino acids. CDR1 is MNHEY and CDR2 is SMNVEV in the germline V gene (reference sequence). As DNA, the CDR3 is TGTGCCAGCAGTTTATACAGGAGCACAGATACGCAGTATTTT. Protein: CASSLYRSTDTQYF.

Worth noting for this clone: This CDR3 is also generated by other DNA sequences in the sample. The CDR3 sequence: CASSTRTGGQETQYF. The CDR3 bases are TGTGCCAGCAGTACGCGGACAGGGGGCCAAGAGACCCAGTACTTC. The chain combines TRBV28 with TRBJ2-5; 10 bases line up with TRBD1. The CDR3 has 15 amino acids. Germline V CDR1 and CDR2: MDHEN, SYDVKM. After removal of 5 bases from V and 1 base from J, the junction contained 4 bases not matched to a gene.